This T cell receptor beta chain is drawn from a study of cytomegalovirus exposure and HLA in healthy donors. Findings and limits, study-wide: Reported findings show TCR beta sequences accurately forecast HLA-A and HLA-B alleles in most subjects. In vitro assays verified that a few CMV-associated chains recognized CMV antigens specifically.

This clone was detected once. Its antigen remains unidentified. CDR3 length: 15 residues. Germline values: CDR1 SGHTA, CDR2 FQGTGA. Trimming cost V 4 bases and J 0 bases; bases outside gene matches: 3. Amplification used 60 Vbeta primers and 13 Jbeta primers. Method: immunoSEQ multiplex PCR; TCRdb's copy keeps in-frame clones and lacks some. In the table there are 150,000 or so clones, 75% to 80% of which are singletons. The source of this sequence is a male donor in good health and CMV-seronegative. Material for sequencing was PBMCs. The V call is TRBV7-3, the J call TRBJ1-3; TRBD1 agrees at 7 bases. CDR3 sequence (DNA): TGTGCCAGCAGCTCTCAGGGGGGCTCTGGAAACACCATATATTTT. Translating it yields CASSSQGGSGNTIYF.